Below are 13 T cell receptor beta chains sequenced from a single sample in a study of cytomegalovirus exposure and HLA in healthy donors. Both 60 Vbeta primers and 13 Jbeta primers went into the PCR. Profiled with immunoSEQ multiplex PCR; TCRdb holds only in-frame clones, not every one. The specimen's table records some 62,000 clones. Source material: PBMCs. These receptors originate from a man aged 25-45 years in good health and CMV-seropositive.

This chain links TRBV19 with TRBJ2-7; TRBD2 might be the D (5 bases). The CDR3 is 15 residues long. Germline CDR1 and CDR2: LNHDA and SQIVND (reference sequence). V lost 3 bases and J 0 bases, leaving 12 bases between the germline ends. The CDR3 loop reads CASSMRWESSYEQYF. CDR3 sequence (DNA): TGTGCCAGTAGTATGAGGTGGGAGAGCTCCTACGAGCAGTACTTC.

The chain has TRBV7-8 and TRBJ1-6, with D maybe TRBD1 (6 bases). CDR1 is SGHVS, CDR2 FQNEAQ, per germline. This CDR3 has 14 residues. The V end was cut by 5 bases, the J end by 14 bases, with 19 bases between. The CDR3 is CASSPEDRPGTLHF. CDR3 nucleotides: TGTGCCAGCAGCCCGGAAGACAGGCCAGGGACCCTCCACTTT.

The chain is built from TRBV7-9 and TRBJ2-7; TRBD2 is a possible D gene (6 bases). The V end was cut by 5 bases, the J end by 9 bases, with 23 bases between. This CDR3 spans 15 amino acids. Germline CDR1 is SEHNR and CDR2 is FQNEAQ (reference sequence). This CDR3 reads CASSPRGTGFRGQYF. The CDR3 coding sequence is TGTGCCAGCAGCCCCCGGGGGACCGGTTTTAGAGGGCAGTACTTC.

The genes are TRBV4-1 and TRBJ1-3, with 10 bases aligning to TRBD1. The germline V gene has CDR1 MGHRA and CDR2 YSYEKL. This CDR3 is built from 16 residues. The ends lost 0 bases at V and 3 bases at J; junction bases unmatched: 2. CDR3 DNA: TGCGCCAGCAGCCAAGATGGGACAGGGGTTGGAAACACCATATATTTT. Amino acids: CASSQDGTGVGNTIYF.

The chain carries TRBV13 and TRBJ1-6; 9 nucleotides align to TRBD1. Germline values: CDR1 PRHDT, CDR2 FYEKMQ (reference sequence). This CDR3 is 16 amino acids long. V gave up 5 bases and J gave up 3 bases; unmatched junction bases: 5. CDR3 in amino acids: CASSPGDRDYNSPLHF. CDR3 sequence (DNA): TGTGCCAGCAGCCCAGGGGACAGGGACTATAATTCACCCCTCCACTTT.

The chain recombines TRBV10-3 with TRBJ2-7; 9 positions agree with TRBD1. The germline V gene encodes CDR1 ENHRY and CDR2 SYGVKD. The CDR3 totals 16 residues. Trimming removed 3 bases from V and 0 bases from J; junction bases left unmatched: 6. In DNA, the CDR3 is TGTGCCATCAGTGAACATGGGACAGGGCTCTCCTACGAGCAGTACTTC. It is translated as CAISEHGTGLSYEQYF.

The chain recombines TRBV5-4 with TRBJ2-1; perhaps TRBD2 as D (5 bases). Germline V gives CDR1 SGHNT, CDR2 YYREEE (reference sequence). V was clipped by 4 bases and J by 8 bases, with 13 bases between them. This CDR3 is 13 amino acids long. CDR3 protein: CASSPTGVHEQFF. The DNA of the CDR3 is TGTGCCAGCAGCCCAACCGGGGTCCATGAGCAGTTCTTC.

This rearrangement joins TRBV5-1 to TRBJ2-3; TRBD1 agrees at 8 bases. The germline V gene encodes CDR1 SGHRS and CDR2 YFSETQ. This CDR3 is 16 amino acids long. The V segment lost 0 bases and the J segment 2 bases; nucleotides outside the gene matches: 5. CDR3 sequence (DNA): TGCGCCAGCAGCTTGGGGACAGGGACGATCACAGATACGCAGTATTTT. Amino acid sequence: CASSLGTGTITDTQYF.

The rearrangement joins TRBV5-1 to TRBJ2-7; TRBD1 aligns across 7 bases. V lost 1 base, J lost 0 bases, and 16 bases stayed unmatched. This CDR3 contains 19 residues. Germline V lookup: CDR1 SGHRS, CDR2 YFSETQ. DNA of the CDR3: TGCGCCAGCAGCTTGCCAAATATTCAGGACAGGACCAACTCCTACGAGCAGTACTTC. It specifies CASSLPNIQDRTNSYEQYF.

J is TRBJ1-2 and V is TRBV14; D unresolved. The V gene's germline CDR1 is SGHDN and CDR2 FVKESK. V lost 4 bases to trimming and J lost 0 bases, with 12 bases between them. This CDR3 region has 15 residues. The CDR3 region is CASSPRWISNYGYTF. As DNA, the CDR3 is TGTGCCAGCAGCCCCAGGTGGATCTCTAACTATGGCTACACCTTC. The full variable domain, its missing parts supplied by reference TRBV14 and TRBJ1-2, is EAGVTQFPSHSVIEKGQTVTLRCDPISGHDNLYWYRRVMGKEIKFLLHFVKESKQDESGMPNNRFLAERTGGTYSTLKVQPAELEDSGVYFCASSPRWISNYGYTFGSGTRLTVV.

The rearrangement joins TRBV5-1 to TRBJ1-2; perhaps TRBD1 as D (6 bases). Germline V CDR1 and CDR2: SGHRS, YFSETQ. CDR3 length: 12 amino acids. The V gene lost 9 bases and the J gene lost 8 bases, with 17 bases spanning the gap. As DNA, the CDR3 is TGCGCCACCCGACAGGAACTAGACGGCTACACCTTC. It translates to CATRQELDGYTF.

The V call is TRBV7-9, the J call TRBJ2-1; tentatively, D is TRBD1 (7 bases). Germline V CDR1 and CDR2: SEHNR, FQNEAQ (reference sequence). This CDR3 contains 15 residues. Trimming cost V 4 bases and J 5 bases, with 15 bases left between them. Here the CDR3 reads CASSSSGGTDNEQFF. The DNA of the CDR3 is TGTGCCAGCAGCTCATCAGGGGGGACCGACAATGAGCAGTTCTTC.

This clone is labeled medium-sized based on frequency. The chain couples TRBV19 to TRBJ2-1; 9 bases fit TRBD1. Trimming cost V 5 bases and J 5 bases; bases outside gene matches: 10. Germline CDR1 and CDR2: LNHDA and SQIVND (reference sequence). The CDR3 consists of 16 residues. The CDR3 nucleotides read TGTGCCAGTAGTCTAACCGGGACAGGGTCCGACAATGAGCAGTTCTTC. This translates into CASSLTGTGSDNEQFF.